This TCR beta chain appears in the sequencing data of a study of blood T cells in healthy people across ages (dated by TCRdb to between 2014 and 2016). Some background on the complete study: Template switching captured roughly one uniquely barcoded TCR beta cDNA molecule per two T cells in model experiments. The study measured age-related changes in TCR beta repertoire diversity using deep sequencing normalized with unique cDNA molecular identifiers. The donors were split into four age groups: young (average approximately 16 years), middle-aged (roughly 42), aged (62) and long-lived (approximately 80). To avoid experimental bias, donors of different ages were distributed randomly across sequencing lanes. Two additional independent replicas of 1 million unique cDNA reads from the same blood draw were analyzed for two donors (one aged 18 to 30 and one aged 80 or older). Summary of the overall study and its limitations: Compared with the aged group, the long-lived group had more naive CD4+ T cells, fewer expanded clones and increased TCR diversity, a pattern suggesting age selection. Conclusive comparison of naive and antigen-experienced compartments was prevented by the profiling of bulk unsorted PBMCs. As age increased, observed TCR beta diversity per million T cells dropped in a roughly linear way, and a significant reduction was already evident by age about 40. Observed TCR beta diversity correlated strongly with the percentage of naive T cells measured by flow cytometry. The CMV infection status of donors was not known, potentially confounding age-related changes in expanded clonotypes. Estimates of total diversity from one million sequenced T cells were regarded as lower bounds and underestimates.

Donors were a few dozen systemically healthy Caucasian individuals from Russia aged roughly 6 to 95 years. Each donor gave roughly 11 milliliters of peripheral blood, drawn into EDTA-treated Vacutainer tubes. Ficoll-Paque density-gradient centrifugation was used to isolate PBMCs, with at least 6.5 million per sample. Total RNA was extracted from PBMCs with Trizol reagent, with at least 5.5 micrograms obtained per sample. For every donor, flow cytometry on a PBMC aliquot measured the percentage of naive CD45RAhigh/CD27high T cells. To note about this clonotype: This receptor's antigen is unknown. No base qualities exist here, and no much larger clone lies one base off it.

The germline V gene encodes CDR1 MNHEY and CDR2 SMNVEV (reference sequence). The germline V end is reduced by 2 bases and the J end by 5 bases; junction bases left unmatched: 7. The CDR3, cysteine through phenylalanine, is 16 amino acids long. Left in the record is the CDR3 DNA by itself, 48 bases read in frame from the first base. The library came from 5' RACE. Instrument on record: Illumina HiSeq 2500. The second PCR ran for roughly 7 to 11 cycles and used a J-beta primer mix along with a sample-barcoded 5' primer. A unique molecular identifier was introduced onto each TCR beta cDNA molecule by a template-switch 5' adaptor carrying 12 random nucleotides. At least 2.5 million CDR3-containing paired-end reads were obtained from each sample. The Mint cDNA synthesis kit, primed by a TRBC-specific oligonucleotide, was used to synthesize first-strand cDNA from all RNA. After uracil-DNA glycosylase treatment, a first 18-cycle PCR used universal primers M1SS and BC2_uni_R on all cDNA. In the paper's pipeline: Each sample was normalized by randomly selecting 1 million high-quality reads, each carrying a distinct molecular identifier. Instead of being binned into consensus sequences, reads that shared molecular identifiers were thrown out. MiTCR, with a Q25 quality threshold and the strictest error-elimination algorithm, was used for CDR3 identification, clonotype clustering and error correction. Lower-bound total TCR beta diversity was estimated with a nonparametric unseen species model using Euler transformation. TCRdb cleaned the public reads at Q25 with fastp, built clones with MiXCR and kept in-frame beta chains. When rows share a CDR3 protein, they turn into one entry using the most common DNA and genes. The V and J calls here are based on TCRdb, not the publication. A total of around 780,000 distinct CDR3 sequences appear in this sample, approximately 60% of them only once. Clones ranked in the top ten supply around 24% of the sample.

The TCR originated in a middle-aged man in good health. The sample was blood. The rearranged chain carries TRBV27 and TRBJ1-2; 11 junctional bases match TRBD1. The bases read TGTGCCAGCAGTTTACAGGGGACAGGGGGAAGGTATGGCTACACCTTC. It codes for CASSLQGTGGRYGYTF.